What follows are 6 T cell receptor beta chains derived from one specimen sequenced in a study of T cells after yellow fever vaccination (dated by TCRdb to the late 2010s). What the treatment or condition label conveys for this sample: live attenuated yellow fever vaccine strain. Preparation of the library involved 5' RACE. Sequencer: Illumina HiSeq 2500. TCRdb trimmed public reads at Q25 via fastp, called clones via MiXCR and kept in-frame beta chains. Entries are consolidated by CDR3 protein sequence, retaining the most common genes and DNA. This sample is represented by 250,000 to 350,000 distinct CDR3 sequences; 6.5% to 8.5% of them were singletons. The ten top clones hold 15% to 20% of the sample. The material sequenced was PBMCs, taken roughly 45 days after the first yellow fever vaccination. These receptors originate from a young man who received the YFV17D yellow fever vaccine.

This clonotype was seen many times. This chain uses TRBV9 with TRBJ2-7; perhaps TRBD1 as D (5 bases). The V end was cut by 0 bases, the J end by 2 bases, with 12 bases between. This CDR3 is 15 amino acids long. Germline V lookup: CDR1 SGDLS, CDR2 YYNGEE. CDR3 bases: TGTGCCAGCAGCGTAGAGGCAGGGAACCCCTACGAGCAGTACTTC. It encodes CASSVEAGNPYEQYF.

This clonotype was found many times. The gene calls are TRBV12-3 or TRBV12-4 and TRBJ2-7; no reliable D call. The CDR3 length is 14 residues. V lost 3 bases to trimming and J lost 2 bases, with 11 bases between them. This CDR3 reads CASSFYGQTYEQYF. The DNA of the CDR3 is TGTGCCAGCAGTTTTTACGGGCAGACCTACGAGCAGTACTTC.

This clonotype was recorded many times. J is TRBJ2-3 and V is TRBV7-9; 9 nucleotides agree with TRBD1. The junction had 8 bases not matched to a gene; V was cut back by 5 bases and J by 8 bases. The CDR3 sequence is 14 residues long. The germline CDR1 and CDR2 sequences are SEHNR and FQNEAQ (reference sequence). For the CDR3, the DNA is TGTGCCAGCAGCCCCGGACAGGGGACGGGTACGCAGTATTTT. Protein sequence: CASSPGQGTGTQYF.

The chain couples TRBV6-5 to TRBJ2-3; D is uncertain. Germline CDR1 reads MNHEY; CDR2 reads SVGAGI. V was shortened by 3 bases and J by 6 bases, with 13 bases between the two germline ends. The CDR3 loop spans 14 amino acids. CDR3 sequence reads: CASSYGQGSDTQYF. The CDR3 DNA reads TGTGCCAGCAGTTATGGCCAAGGGTCGGATACGCAGTATTTT.

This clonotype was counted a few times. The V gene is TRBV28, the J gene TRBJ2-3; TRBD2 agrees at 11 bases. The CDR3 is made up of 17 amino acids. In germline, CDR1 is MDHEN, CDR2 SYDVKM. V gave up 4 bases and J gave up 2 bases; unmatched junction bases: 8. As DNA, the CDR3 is TGTGCCAGCAGTTCCCATCTAGCGGGGGGAGACACAGATACGCAGTATTTT. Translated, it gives CASSSHLAGGDTDTQYF.

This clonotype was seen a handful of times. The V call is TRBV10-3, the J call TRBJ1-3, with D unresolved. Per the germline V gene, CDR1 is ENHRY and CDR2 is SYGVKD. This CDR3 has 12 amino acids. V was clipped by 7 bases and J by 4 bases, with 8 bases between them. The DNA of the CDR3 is TGTGCCATCAACGGGAACGGAAACACCATATATTTT. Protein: CAINGNGNTIYF.